The 29 T cell receptor beta chains reported below all come from one sample, sequenced in a study of post-analysis software for immune sequencing data. Whole-study findings and limits: Relative to controls, patients had several TRBV segments at higher frequency, with TRBV5-6, TRBV5-1 and TRBV20-1 among these.

Sequencing libraries made from TCR beta cDNA carried unique molecular identifiers. MiXCR, run by TCRdb on the PCR reads, gives a single entry per CDR3 protein. The table includes fewer than 850,000 distinct CDR3 sequences, around 27% detected once. No antigen has been assigned to these receptors. The specimen was blood. The receptors were sampled from a girl aged 10 to 17 with multiple sclerosis.

CDR3 loop: CASSYSSPHGYTF. The DNA of the CDR3 is TGTGCCAGCAGTTACTCGTCTCCTCATGGCTACACCTTC. The chain links TRBV6-5 to TRBJ1-2; D ambiguous. This CDR3 is 13 amino acids long. Germline lookup yields CDR1 MNHEY and CDR2 SVGAGI. Trimming shortened V by 0 bases and J by 6 bases, and 8 bases separated the two germline ends.

This clonotype showed up just a few times. V usage is TRBV20-1 and J usage is TRBJ2-7, with 8 nucleotides matching TRBD2. This CDR3 has 16 amino acids. With V trimmed by 0 bases and J by 1 base, 8 bases remained unmatched. Looked up from germline, CDR1 is DFQATT and CDR2 is SNEGSKA (reference sequence). The CDR3 DNA is TGCAGTGCTAGAGATGAGAAGCGGGAGAGTTCCTACGAGCAGTACTTC. Its translation: CSARDEKRESSYEQYF.

This clonotype was observed a handful of times. The chain uses TRBV6-5 and TRBJ1-4, with a possible D match to TRBD1 (5 bases). Germline V lookup: CDR1 MNHEY, CDR2 SVGAGI. The CDR3 spans 13 residues. V was cut by 8 bases and J by 8 bases, with 15 bases left in between. CDR3 nucleotides: TGTGCCAGCGGGACCAGGGTGGGGGAAAAACTGTTTTTT. Its protein is CASGTRVGEKLFF.

Worth noting for this clonotype: Compared with germline, one end of the junction differs, possibly owing to a read error. V and J are TRBV7-8 and TRBJ1-1; D not certain. Germline lookup yields CDR1 SGHVS and CDR2 FQNEAQ. The CDR3 consists of 13 residues. CDR3 residues: CVSSLMGLAEAFF. CDR3 nucleotides: TGTGTCAGCAGCTTGATGGGTTTGGCTGAAGCTTTCTTT.

The V gene is TRBV28, the J gene TRBJ2-1, with D hard to call. V lost 5 bases to trimming and J lost 8 bases, with 19 bases between them. Germline CDR1 and CDR2: MDHEN and SYDVKM. The CDR3 consists of 15 residues. This chain's CDR3 is CASSTFRIPGHEQFF. CDR3 DNA: TGTGCCAGCAGTACTTTCCGGATCCCAGGCCATGAGCAGTTCTTC.

The sample holds a few counts of this clonotype. This rearrangement joins TRBV7-2 to TRBJ2-1, with a possible D match to TRBD1 (6 bases). Per germline, CDR1 SGHTA and CDR2 FQGNSA. The CDR3 is 12 amino acids. V was clipped by 6 bases and J by 9 bases, with 12 bases between them. The CDR3 protein is CASRQGLSEQFF. The DNA of the CDR3 is TGTGCCAGCAGACAGGGATTGAGTGAGCAGTTCTTC.

The J gene is TRBJ2-4, the V gene TRBV3-1; D unresolved. Germline V gene lookup returns CDR1 LGHDT and CDR2 YNNKEL (reference sequence). The CDR3 is 13 residues long. Trimming pared 3 bases from V and 3 bases from J, leaving 6 bases between. The CDR3 DNA sequence: TGTGCCAGCAGCCATTCCGACAAAAACATTCAGTACTTC. It yields the protein CASSHSDKNIQYF.

This clonotype occurred many times. The chain couples TRBV20-1 to TRBJ2-7; TRBD2 agrees at 8 bases. CDR1 is DFQATT, CDR2 SNEGSKA, per germline (reference sequence). This CDR3 region has 14 residues. V shed 3 bases and J 6 bases; nucleotides not matched to a gene: 10. DNA for the CDR3: TGCAGTGCTAGGAACCGGGAGGGCCTTGGCGAGCAGTACTTC. As protein: CSARNREGLGEQYF.

The chain has TRBV18 and TRBJ1-1, with D perhaps TRBD1 (5 bases). The CDR3 totals 14 residues. From germline, CDR1 is KGHSH and CDR2 LQKENI. V dropped 3 bases and J dropped 5 bases, with 13 bases sitting between them. The DNA for the CDR3 is TGTGCCAGCTCACCGGGACGGGGATCGACTGAAGCTTTCTTT. Residues: CASSPGRGSTEAFF.

This clonotype came up many times. This rearrangement joins TRBV7-2 to TRBJ2-3; 8 bases are a match to TRBD2. J lost 0 bases, V lost 0 bases, and 2 bases had no gene match. Germline V lookup: CDR1 SGHTA, CDR2 FQGNSA. The CDR3 extends over 16 amino acids. CDR3 sequence reads: CASSLAGGRSTDTQYF. As DNA, the CDR3 is TGTGCCAGCAGCTTAGCCGGCGGGAGGAGCACAGATACGCAGTATTTT.

This clonotype showed up just a few times. The CDR3 protein is CSVRVAAPNTEAFF. CDR3 in DNA: TGCAGCGTCAGGGTAGCAGCCCCGAACACTGAAGCTTTCTTT. The chain is built from TRBV29-1 and TRBJ1-1; TRBD1 is a possible D gene (5 bases). The V and J ends lost 6 bases and 1 base respectively, with 15 bases between them. Germline V gene lookup returns CDR1 SQVTM and CDR2 ANQGSEA. CDR3 size: 14 residues.

J is TRBJ2-1 and V is TRBV20-1; TRBD2 is a possible D gene (5 bases). The germline CDR1 and CDR2 sequences are DFQATT and SNEGSKA (reference sequence). Deletions cut 6 bases from V and 0 bases from J, with 12 bases between. This CDR3 spans 14 amino acids. The CDR3 DNA is TGCAGTGCATCGGACTCTTTCTCCTACAATGAGCAGTTCTTC. Residues: CSASDSFSYNEQFF.

The table lists this clonotype with a few counts. The J gene is TRBJ2-7, the V gene TRBV20-1, with 7 positions matching TRBD1. Trimming at V came to 4 bases and at J to 6 bases, leaving 6 bases not matched to a gene. CDR1 is DFQATT and CDR2 is SNEGSKA in the germline V gene (reference sequence). The CDR3 is made up of 12 amino acids. This CDR3 is CSATPTGPEQYF. The DNA for the CDR3 is TGCAGTGCTACTCCGACAGGGCCCGAGCAGTACTTC.

As for this clonotype: A much larger clone is a single base away; this may be a read error. This chain connects TRBV6-5 to TRBJ1-2, with 7 bases aligning to TRBD1. V shed 4 bases and J 5 bases; nucleotides not matched to a gene: 7. The CDR3 consists of 14 residues. Germline assignment: CDR1 MNHEY and CDR2 SVGAGI. CDR3 protein: CASSCQGGRYGYTF. In DNA form, the CDR3 reads TGTGCCAGCAGTTGCCAAGGGGGCCGTTATGGCTACACCTTC.

This clonotype has just a few counts. The V call is TRBV20-1, the J call TRBJ1-4, with 7 positions matching TRBD1. The CDR3 consists of 15 residues. V dropped 6 bases and J dropped 0; count of bases not matched to a gene: 7. CDR1 and CDR2 (germline): DFQATT, SNEGSKA (reference sequence). Here the CDR3 reads CSARDSLATNEKLFF. The CDR3 bases are TGCAGTGCGAGGGACAGCCTCGCAACTAATGAAAAACTGTTTTTT.

This clonotype was detected a few times. V usage is TRBV20-1 and J usage is TRBJ2-7, with D perhaps TRBD2 (6 bases). Trimming took off 3 bases at V and 3 bases at J, with 15 bases between the two ends. Germline lookup yields CDR1 DFQATT and CDR2 SNEGSKA (reference sequence). The CDR3 has 14 amino acids. This CDR3 is CSASRRGENYEQYF. The DNA of the CDR3 is TGCAGTGCTAGTAGGCGGGGAGAGAACTACGAGCAGTACTTC.

The J gene is TRBJ1-2, the V gene TRBV7-9, with D possibly matching TRBD1 (6 bases). CDR1 SEHNR and CDR2 FQNEAQ come from the germline V gene (reference sequence). This CDR3 region has 13 residues. Between the trimmed V and J ends, which lost 4 bases and 10 bases, there was a span of 16 bases. CDR3 sequence (DNA): TGTGCCAGCAGCTACAAGGTGGGGGCCCACTACACCTTC. This gives the protein CASSYKVGAHYTF.

V is TRBV28 and J is TRBJ2-7; 13 nucleotides agree with TRBD2. The V and J ends lost 6 bases and 5 bases, in that order; junction bases with no gene match: 7. The CDR3 totals 15 residues. Germline V gives CDR1 MDHEN, CDR2 SYDVKM. CDR3 region: CASRTPGLAGDEQYF. CDR3 nucleotide sequence: TGTGCCAGCAGGACACCCGGACTAGCGGGAGACGAGCAGTACTTC.

This clonotype was seen more than once but under ten times. CDR3 protein: CASNGLGDTQYF. The CDR3 coding sequence is TGTGCCAGCAACGGACTTGGAGATACGCAGTATTTT. The chain carries TRBV2 and TRBJ2-3; tentative D call: TRBD2 (5 bases). V gave up 7 bases and J gave up 5 bases, with 10 bases separating them. The CDR3 extends over 12 amino acids. Germline lookup yields CDR1 SNHLY and CDR2 FYNNEI.

Concerning this clonotype: A much larger clone is a single base away; this may be a read error. J is TRBJ2-7 and V is TRBV20-1; D unresolved. Trimming took 0 bases from V and 5 from J, leaving 5 bases between them. This CDR3 comprises 11 residues. The germline CDR1 and CDR2 sequences are DFQATT and SNEGSKA (reference sequence). The CDR3: CSARDAHEQYF. CDR3 nucleotide sequence: TGCAGTGCTAGAGATGCCCACGAGCAGTACTTC.

This clonotype was counted only a few times. This chain links TRBV28 with TRBJ2-1; unclear D gene. This CDR3 region has 14 residues. Germline values: CDR1 MDHEN, CDR2 SYDVKM. Trimming removed 6 bases from V and 2 bases from J, with 11 bases in between. The CDR3 is CASRRRITYNEQFF. In DNA form, the CDR3 reads TGTGCCAGCAGACGAAGAATCACCTACAATGAGCAGTTCTTC.

This chain uses TRBV15 with TRBJ2-1; D unresolved. Trimming took 1 base from V and 3 from J, leaving 7 bases between them. The CDR3 runs 14 residues. Germline V CDR1 and CDR2: LNHNV, YYDKDF (reference sequence). CDR3 protein: CATSRGEFYNEQFF. CDR3 sequence (DNA): TGTGCCACCAGCAGAGGGGAATTCTACAATGAGCAGTTCTTC.

This clonotype has just a few counts. The chain joins TRBV28 to TRBJ2-4; the match to TRBD1 covers 10 bases. The J call may be in error: the DNA end matches TRBJ2-7 better. The CDR3 runs to 16 residues. Germline values: CDR1 MDHEN, CDR2 SYDVKM. Here the CDR3 reads CASSGGQGVRGYEQYF. DNA for the CDR3: TGTGCCAGCAGTGGTGGACAGGGGGTTAGAGGTTACGAGCAGTACTTC.

As regards this clonotype: Relative to the germline gene, one junction end is altered; a read error may explain this. The rearrangement links TRBV7-2 to TRBJ2-1; 9 bases align to TRBD1. The CDR3 runs 17 residues. Germline-derived CDR1 and CDR2 are SGHTA and FQGNSA. The DNA for the CDR3 is TGTGCCGGCAGCTTAGAGTTACTGGACAGGGGATTGGGGGAGCAGTTCTTC. Protein: CAGSLELLDRGLGEQFF.

Only a few counts were recorded for this clonotype. V gene TRBV10-2 combines with J gene TRBJ2-3; a weak D match, TRBD1 (5 bases). The CDR3 totals 13 residues. CDR1 and CDR2 from the germline V gene are WSHSY and SAAADI. The V end lost 11 bases, the J end lost 0 bases, and 12 bases lay between the germline ends. This CDR3 is CAGASFSTDTQYF. CDR3 sequence (DNA): TGCGCCGGGGCTAGTTTTAGCACAGATACGCAGTATTTT.

This clonotype was seen repeatedly, ten times or more. The V gene is TRBV29-1, the J gene TRBJ2-7; D gene uncertain. The ends were cut back, 1 base at V and 4 bases at J, with 5 bases in the middle. The CDR3 is 11 residues long. Germline V gives CDR1 SQVTM, CDR2 ANQGSEA. DNA of the CDR3: TGCAGCGTTGAAGTAGGGTACGAGCAGTACTTC. This gives the protein CSVEVGYEQYF.

V gene TRBV20-1 combines with J gene TRBJ1-5; D call uncertain. V lost 3 bases and J 0 bases, leaving 6 bases between the germline ends. The length of the CDR3 is 13 residues. Germline CDR1 DFQATT, CDR2 SNEGSKA (reference sequence). CDR3 sequence reads: CSASTHSNQPQHF. The CDR3 region has the DNA TGCAGTGCTAGTACTCATAGCAATCAGCCCCAGCATTTT.

The chain carries TRBV6-5 and TRBJ2-7, with 9 bases that match TRBD1. CDR3 length: 16 residues. Germline CDR1 MNHEY, CDR2 SVGAGI. Germline trimming cut 0 bases from V and 4 bases from J; bases unmatched to any gene: 7. The CDR3 DNA is TGTGCCAGCAGTTACTCGTTGGGACAGGGAAAATACGAGCAGTACTTC. The encoded protein is CASSYSLGQGKYEQYF.

This clonotype was observed a handful of times. The chain uses TRBV5-1 and TRBJ2-7, with 8 bases matching TRBD2. V lost 4 bases to trimming and J lost 1 base; unmatched junction nucleotides: 7. Germline V CDR1 and CDR2: SGHRS, YFSETQ. There are 15 residues in the CDR3. In DNA, the CDR3 is TGCGCCAGCAGCCTGCTGCCTAGCGGGTCCTACGAGCAGTACTTC. Protein sequence: CASSLLPSGSYEQYF.